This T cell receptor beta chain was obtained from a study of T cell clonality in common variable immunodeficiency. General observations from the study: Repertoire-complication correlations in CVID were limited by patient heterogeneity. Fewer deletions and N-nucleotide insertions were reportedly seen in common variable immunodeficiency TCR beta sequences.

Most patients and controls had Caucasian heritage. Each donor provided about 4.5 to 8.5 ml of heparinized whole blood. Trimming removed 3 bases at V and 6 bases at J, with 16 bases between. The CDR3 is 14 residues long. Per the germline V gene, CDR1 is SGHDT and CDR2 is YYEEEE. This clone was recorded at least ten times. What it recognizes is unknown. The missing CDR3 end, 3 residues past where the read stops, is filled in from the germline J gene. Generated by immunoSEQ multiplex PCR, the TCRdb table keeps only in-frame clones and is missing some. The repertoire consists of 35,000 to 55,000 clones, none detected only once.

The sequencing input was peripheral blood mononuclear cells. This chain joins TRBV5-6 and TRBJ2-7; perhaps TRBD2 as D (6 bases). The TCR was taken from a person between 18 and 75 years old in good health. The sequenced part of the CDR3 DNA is TGTGCCAGCAGCTACTCCGGGACTTCGGGCGAG. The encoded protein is CASSYSGTSGE. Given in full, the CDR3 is CASSYSGTSGEQYF.